The source of this T cell receptor (beta chain) is a study of post-analysis software for immune sequencing data. Study results and limitations: Same-batch samples co-clustered strongly by F measure. Patients carried roughly 5 TRBV segments more frequently than controls did, and TRBV5-6, TRBV5-1 and TRBV20-1 were among them.

Unique molecular identifiers had been added to the TCR beta cDNA libraries. TCRdb passed the PCR reads through MiXCR, listing each CDR3 protein once. The repertoire holds 750,000 to 950,000 distinct CDR3 sequences, with roughly 50% as singletons. V was cut by 3 bases and J by 6 bases, with 15 bases left in between. CDR3 length: 15 amino acids. The germline CDR1 and CDR2 sequences are SNHLY and FYNNEI. With respect to this clonotype: Its specificity is not known.

The receptor's source is a girl aged 5 to 17 with multiple sclerosis. The chain uses TRBV2 and TRBJ2-1; D remains ambiguous. The sample consisted of blood. The CDR3 protein is CASSEEWRGANEQFF. The CDR3 DNA is TGTGCCAGCAGTGAGGAATGGCGAGGTGCCAATGAGCAGTTCTTC.